One and the same sample provided the 17 T cell receptor beta chains below, sequenced in a study of T cell responses to AZD1222 COVID-19 vaccine. Only in-frame clones appear in the TCRdb table, and some are missing; sequencing was by immunoSEQ multiplex PCR. The data contain 110,000 or so clones, around 88% of them singletons. This specimen consisted of peripheral blood, obtained 28 days after the second AZD1222 dose. The receptors here all came from an adult who received the AZD1222 COVID-19 vaccine.

The chain joins TRBV7-2 to TRBJ1-6; TRBD1 is a possible D gene (5 bases). V lost 5 bases and J 9 bases, leaving 14 bases between the germline ends. There are 14 residues in the CDR3. CDR1 SGHTA and CDR2 FQGNSA come from the germline V gene. Written as DNA, the CDR3 is TGTGCCAGCAGCAAAGACAGCGTGGGTTCACCCCTCCACTTT. Amino acid sequence: CASSKDSVGSPLHF.

V gene TRBV7-3 combines with J gene TRBJ2-2; D is unresolved. Germline-derived CDR1 and CDR2 are SGHTA and FQGTGA. This CDR3 is built from 16 residues. Trimming removed 4 bases from V and 4 bases from J, with 16 bases in between. The CDR3 is CASSSLTGLSTGELFF. The CDR3 DNA reads as TGTGCCAGCAGCTCCCTTACCGGGTTGAGCACCGGGGAGCTGTTTTTT.

This clone was seen only once. CDR3 region: CASRSANTEAFF. The CDR3 DNA sequence: TGTGCTAGTAGGTCTGCAAACACTGAAGCTTTCTTT. The chain recombines TRBV12-5 with TRBJ1-1; D not resolved. Germline lookup yields CDR1 LGHNT and CDR2 FRNRAP. V was cut by 8 bases and J by 2 bases, with 9 bases left in between. This CDR3 is built from 12 residues.

This chain joins TRBV7-2 and TRBJ2-3; 7 nucleotides align to TRBD2. V shed 5 bases and J 0 bases; nucleotides not matched to a gene: 5. This CDR3 is built from 15 residues. CDR1 is SGHTA and CDR2 is FQGNSA in the germline V gene. The CDR3 DNA reads TGTGCCAGCAGCCCCCGAGCGGGAAGCACAGATACGCAGTATTTT. Translated: CASSPRAGSTDTQYF.

The rearrangement links TRBV28 to TRBJ1-4; 8 bases are shared with TRBD1. The CDR3 has 16 amino acids. V lost 4 bases and J lost 3; bases outside the gene matches: 7. Germline V gives CDR1 MDHEN, CDR2 SYDVKM. As DNA, the CDR3 is TGTGCCAGCAGTTCAACCGGACAGGGCTCTAATGAAAAACTGTTTTTT. Residues: CASSSTGQGSNEKLFF.

The J gene is TRBJ2-1, the V gene TRBV7-2, with 8 positions matching TRBD2. This CDR3 region has 16 residues. Germline V lookup: CDR1 SGHTA, CDR2 FQGNSA. Unmatched junction bases numbered 7, after V lost 1 base and J lost 5 bases. CDR3: CASSLVGGGQNNEQFF. The DNA for the CDR3 is TGTGCCAGCAGCTTAGTGGGCGGGGGGCAAAACAATGAGCAGTTCTTC.

The CDR3 loop reads CASSREPNQPQHF. The CDR3 region has the DNA TGTGCCAGCAGCCGTGAACCAAATCAGCCCCAGCATTTT. V and J are TRBV7-9 and TRBJ1-5; D ambiguous. Germline V gene data show CDR1 as SEHNR and CDR2 as FQNEAQ (reference sequence). The CDR3 consists of 13 residues. Trimming left V 5 bases short and J 4 bases short, with 9 bases between.

The chain combines TRBV5-6 with TRBJ1-1; no reliable D call. The CDR3 runs to 13 residues. Germline V gene sequence: CDR1 SGHDT, CDR2 YYEEEE. The V end lost 5 bases, the J end lost 4 bases, and 12 bases lay between the germline ends. Here the CDR3 reads CASSRPEGTEAFF. The CDR3 coding sequence is TGTGCCAGCAGTCGCCCCGAGGGCACTGAAGCTTTCTTT. Variable domain in full (rest from reference TRBV5-6 and TRBJ1-1): DAGVTQSPTHLIKTRGQQVTLRCSPKSGHDTVSWYQQALGQGPQFIFQYYEEEERQRGNFPDRFSGHQFPNYSSELNVNALLLGDSALYLCASSRPEGTEAFFGQGTRLTVV.

CDR3 sequence: CASNRIEGGSYEQYF. The CDR3 coding sequence is TGTGCCAGCAACCGAATAGAGGGAGGCTCCTACGAGCAGTACTTC. The chain couples TRBV6-5 to TRBJ2-7; possible D gene TRBD2, 6 bases. This CDR3 has 15 amino acids. Germline CDR1 MNHEY, CDR2 SVGAGI. The V and J ends lost 7 bases and 0 bases respectively, with 16 bases between them.

Written as DNA, the CDR3 is TGTGCCAGCAGCCCTCAGGTGAATCAGCCCCAGCATTTT. Translated: CASSPQVNQPQHF. The rearrangement uses TRBV7-2 and TRBJ1-5; D call uncertain. V was trimmed by 5 bases and J by 4 bases, leaving 9 bases between them. The length of the CDR3 is 13 residues. Germline V gene data show CDR1 as SGHTA and CDR2 as FQGNSA.

The chain links TRBV19 to TRBJ2-4, with a possible D match to TRBD1 (7 bases). Trimming removed 0 bases at V and 0 bases at J, with 24 bases between. The length of the CDR3 is 21 residues. CDR1 and CDR2 from the germline V gene are LNHDA and SQIVND (reference sequence). CDR3 loop: CASSIDDLRVPGGIAKNIQYF. For the CDR3, the DNA is TGTGCCAGTAGTATAGATGACTTGCGGGTACCAGGGGGGATAGCCAAAAACATTCAGTACTTC.

The V call is TRBV2, the J call TRBJ1-4, with D possibly matching TRBD1 (5 bases). The CDR3 runs to 15 residues. Germline CDR1 SNHLY, CDR2 FYNNEI. The V end was cut by 1 base, the J end by 5 bases, with 11 bases between. The CDR3 nucleotides read TGTGCCAGCAGTGAAGTTGCGGGGGTCAATGAAAAACTGTTTTTT. Its translation: CASSEVAGVNEKLFF.

The chain has TRBV19 and TRBJ1-4; D unclear. The V and J ends lost 6 bases and 4 bases respectively, with 12 bases between them. Germline V gives CDR1 LNHDA, CDR2 SQIVND (reference sequence). The CDR3 runs to 14 residues. DNA for the CDR3: TGTGCCAGTAGACCCCGGGTCCATAATGAAAAACTGTTTTTT. This sequence encodes CASRPRVHNEKLFF.

The V gene is TRBV11-2, the J gene TRBJ2-7; a weak D match, TRBD2 (6 bases). V was trimmed by 3 bases and J by 2 bases, leaving 14 bases between them. This CDR3 spans 15 amino acids. The germline V gene encodes CDR1 SGHAT and CDR2 FQNNGV. The CDR3 region has the DNA TGTGCCAGCAGCTTGGGCAGCGGGCAAACCTACGAGCAGTACTTC. This codes for CASSLGSGQTYEQYF.

This clone was seen a few times. The CDR3 loop reads CASSVGVGNNQPQHF. CDR3 in DNA: TGTGCCAGCAGCGTGGGGGTTGGTAACAATCAGCCCCAGCATTTT. J is TRBJ1-5 and V is TRBV9; the D gene is possibly TRBD1 (5 bases). V lost 2 bases and J 3 bases, leaving 12 bases between the germline ends. Germline loops: CDR1 SGDLS, CDR2 YYNGEE. This CDR3 has 15 residues.

This clone has more than one count but fewer than ten. The gene calls are TRBV3-1 (or the pseudogene TRBV3-2) and TRBJ1-3; no clear D. Germline V lookup: CDR1 LGHDT, CDR2 YNNKEL (reference sequence). This CDR3 contains 12 residues. V was cut by 2 bases and J by 4 bases, with 3 bases left in between. The CDR3 nucleotides read TGTGCCAGCAGCCAACAGGGAAACACCATATATTTT. This sequence encodes CASSQQGNTIYF.

The chain employs TRBV7-2 and TRBJ2-7; D is undetermined. The CDR3 consists of 15 residues. Trimming removed 1 base from V and 2 bases from J, with 12 bases in between. Germline V gene data show CDR1 as SGHTA and CDR2 as FQGNSA. The CDR3 here is CASSLGVGSAYEQYF. The CDR3 coding sequence is TGTGCCAGCAGCTTAGGGGTCGGAAGTGCCTACGAGCAGTACTTC. The variable domain in full, with the rest retrieved from reference TRBV7-2 and TRBJ2-7, is GAGVSQSPSNKVTEKGKDVELRCDPISGHTALYWYRQSLGQGLEFLIYFQGNSAPDKSGLPSDRFSAERTGGSVSTLTIQRTQQEDSAVYLCASSLGVGSAYEQYFGPGTRLTVT.